This T cell receptor beta chain was found in a study of blood T cell repertoires in COVID-19. Across the whole study: Sources were T cells, B-cell-depleted T cells, or PBMCs; the material itself was cDNA or gDNA.

Germline CDR1 SGHVS, CDR2 FNYEAQ. The CDR3 runs to 14 residues. V shed 5 bases and J shed 0 bases, with 10 bases lying between them. Assay used: immunoSEQ multiplex PCR; TCRdb lists only in-frame clones, some missing. The repertoire holds 130,000 or so clones, with 80% to 90% as singletons. The chain carries TRBV7-6 and TRBJ2-5; D is perhaps TRBD1 (5 bases). This receptor was obtained from a human donor in a cohort sampled during active COVID-19. The sample consisted of peripheral blood. Written as DNA, the CDR3 is TGTGCCAGCAGCCTTCAGGGCTACCAAGAGACCCAGTACTTC. It is translated as CASSLQGYQETQYF.